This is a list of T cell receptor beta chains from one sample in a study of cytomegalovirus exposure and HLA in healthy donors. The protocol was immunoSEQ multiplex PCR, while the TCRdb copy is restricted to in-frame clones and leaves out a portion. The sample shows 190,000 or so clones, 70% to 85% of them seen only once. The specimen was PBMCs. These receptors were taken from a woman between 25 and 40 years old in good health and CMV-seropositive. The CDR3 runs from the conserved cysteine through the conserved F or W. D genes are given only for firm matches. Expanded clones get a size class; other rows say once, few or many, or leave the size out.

CDR3 protein: CASSNGLAGGPDTQYF
CDR3 DNA: TGTGCCAGCAGCAACGGACTAGCGGGAGGGCCGGATACGCAGTATTTT
clone size: .
J gene: TRBJ2-3
D gene: TRBD2
V gene: TRBV6-6

CDR3 protein: CASSYSRGPGANVLTF
CDR3 DNA: TGTGCCAGCAGTTACTCGCGGGGGCCAGGGGCCAACGTCCTGACTTTC
clone size: .
J gene: TRBJ2-6
D gene: .
V gene: TRBV6-5

CDR3 protein: CASSGGREDEKLFF
CDR3 DNA: TGCGCCAGCAGTGGCGGCAGGGAAGATGAAAAACTGTTTTTT
clone size: .
J gene: TRBJ1-4
D gene: .
V gene: TRBV10-1

CDR3 protein: CSAGTYNEQFF
CDR3 DNA: TGCAGTGCTGGCACATACAATGAGCAGTTCTTC
clone size: .
J gene: TRBJ2-1
D gene: .
V gene: TRBV20-1

CDR3 protein: CAFGVTNEKLFF
CDR3 DNA: TGTGCCTTCGGGGTAACTAATGAAAAACTGTTTTTT
clone size: .
J gene: TRBJ1-4
D gene: .
V gene: TRBV30

CDR3 protein: CASSDGSSYNEQFF
CDR3 DNA: TGTGCCAGCAGTGACGGGAGCTCCTACAATGAGCAGTTCTTC
clone size: .
J gene: TRBJ2-1
D gene: .
V gene: TRBV6-1

CDR3 protein: CASSPTLNQPQHF
CDR3 DNA: TGTGCCAGCAGCCCCACCCTAAATCAGCCCCAGCATTTT
clone size: .
J gene: TRBJ1-5
D gene: .
V gene: TRBV7-2

CDR3 protein: CASSGDRDRNEQFF
CDR3 DNA: TGTGCCAGCAGCGGGGACAGGGATCGCAATGAGCAGTTCTTC
clone size: .
J gene: TRBJ2-1
D gene: TRBD1
V gene: TRBV6-1

CDR3 protein: CSVDGGLEQFF
CDR3 DNA: TGCAGCGTTGACGGGGGTCTGGAGCAGTTCTTC
clone size: .
J gene: TRBJ2-1
D gene: .
V gene: TRBV29-1

CDR3 protein: CASSFRTVRSPTYGYTF
CDR3 DNA: TGTGCCAGCAGCTTCCGGACAGTAAGGTCTCCAACTTATGGCTACACCTTC
clone size: .
J gene: TRBJ1-2
D gene: .
V gene: TRBV7-2

CDR3 protein: CAISAQASGYGYTF
CDR3 DNA: TGTGCCATCAGTGCCCAGGCCTCAGGCTATGGCTACACCTTC
clone size: .
J gene: TRBJ1-2
D gene: .
V gene: TRBV10-3

CDR3 protein: CASRLGGLGSTEAFF
CDR3 DNA: TGTGCCAGCAGATTGGGGGGTCTTGGGAGCACTGAAGCTTTCTTT
clone size: .
J gene: TRBJ1-1
D gene: .
V gene: TRBV27

CDR3 protein: CASSPGNNEQFF
CDR3 DNA: TGTGCCAGCAGTCCAGGAAACAATGAGCAGTTCTTC
clone size: .
J gene: TRBJ2-1
D gene: .
V gene: TRBV27

CDR3 protein: CASSPGGSFYNEQFF
CDR3 DNA: TGTGCCAGCAGTCCCGGGGGAAGCTTCTACAATGAGCAGTTCTTC
clone size: .
J gene: TRBJ2-1
D gene: .
V gene: TRBV6-5

CDR3 protein: CASSYAGTSGQETQYF
CDR3 DNA: TGCGCCAGCAGCTACGCTGGGACTAGCGGCCAAGAGACCCAGTACTTC
clone size: .
J gene: TRBJ2-5
D gene: TRBD2
V gene: TRBV5-1

CDR3 protein: CASSGDQPDTQYF
CDR3 DNA: TGCGCCAGCAGCGGAGACCAGCCAGATACGCAGTATTTT
clone size: .
J gene: TRBJ2-3
D gene: .
V gene: TRBV4-1

CDR3 protein: CASSSGENQPQHF
CDR3 DNA: TGTGCCAGCAGCTCCGGGGAGAATCAGCCCCAGCATTTT
clone size: .
J gene: TRBJ1-5
D gene: .
V gene: TRBV11-2

CDR3 protein: CASSLVPPGQGRYEQYF
CDR3 DNA: TGCGCCAGCAGCTTGGTTCCGCCGGGACAGGGGCGTTACGAGCAGTACTTC
clone size: .
J gene: TRBJ2-7
D gene: TRBD1
V gene: TRBV5-1

CDR3 protein: CASSLALAGRDEQYF
CDR3 DNA: TGCGCCAGCAGCTTGGCCCTAGCTGGTAGGGACGAGCAGTACTTC
clone size: .
J gene: TRBJ2-7
D gene: .
V gene: TRBV5-1

CDR3 protein: CASSLVTGVAGELFF
CDR3 DNA: TGTGCCAGCAGTTTAGTGACAGGGGTCGCCGGGGAGCTGTTTTTT
clone size: once
J gene: TRBJ2-2
D gene: TRBD1
V gene: TRBV27

CDR3 protein: CASSYSGTGAYNEQFF
CDR3 DNA: TGTGCCAGCAGCTACTCCGGGACAGGGGCCTACAATGAGCAGTTCTTC
clone size: .
J gene: TRBJ2-1
D gene: TRBD1
V gene: TRBV6-5

CDR3 protein: CASTRSGGETQYF
CDR3 DNA: TGTGCCAGCACCCGATCTGGGGGGGAGACCCAGTACTTC
clone size: once
J gene: TRBJ2-5
D gene: .
V gene: TRBV6-5

CDR3 protein: CASSTIGEGSVSYGYTF
CDR3 DNA: TGTGCCAGCAGTACAATCGGGGAGGGATCGGTAAGCTATGGCTACACCTTC
clone size: .
J gene: TRBJ1-2
D gene: .
V gene: TRBV28

CDR3 protein: CASSPTDRGSYNEQFF
CDR3 DNA: TGTGCCAGCAGCCCAACCGACCGGGGCTCCTACAATGAGCAGTTCTTC
clone size: .
J gene: TRBJ2-1
D gene: .
V gene: TRBV11-3

CDR3 protein: CASSPGQGVVQNIQYF
CDR3 DNA: TGTGCCAGCTCACCGGGACAGGGTGTTGTTCAAAACATTCAGTACTTC
clone size: .
J gene: TRBJ2-4
D gene: TRBD1
V gene: TRBV18

CDR3 protein: CASSLEEDGYTF
CDR3 DNA: TGTGCCAGCAGCTTAGAGGAGGATGGCTACACCTTC
clone size: once
J gene: TRBJ1-2
D gene: .
V gene: TRBV7-9

CDR3 protein: CASSETFSGNTIYF
CDR3 DNA: TGTGCCAGCAGTGAGACATTCTCTGGAAACACCATATATTTT
clone size: .
J gene: TRBJ1-3
D gene: .
V gene: TRBV6-1

CDR3 protein: CASSQDLTGGEQYF
CDR3 DNA: TGCGCCAGCAGCCAAGACTTAACAGGGGGCGAGCAGTACTTC
clone size: once
J gene: TRBJ2-7
D gene: TRBD1
V gene: TRBV4-1

CDR3 protein: CSVGTYGYTF
CDR3 DNA: TGCAGTGTTGGGACTTATGGCTACACCTTC
clone size: .
J gene: TRBJ1-2
D gene: .
V gene: TRBV20-1

CDR3 protein: CASAQDGNQPQHF
CDR3 DNA: TGTGCCAGCGCCCAGGATGGCAATCAGCCCCAGCATTTT
clone size: .
J gene: TRBJ1-5
D gene: .
V gene: TRBV7-9

CDR3 protein: CAWSVSGNQPQHF
CDR3 DNA: TGTGCCTGGAGTGTATCAGGAAATCAGCCCCAGCATTTT
clone size: .
J gene: TRBJ1-5
D gene: .
V gene: TRBV30

CDR3 protein: CASSSRDNSYEQYF
CDR3 DNA: TGTGCCAGTAGTTCCCGGGACAACTCCTACGAGCAGTACTTC
clone size: once
J gene: TRBJ2-7
D gene: .
V gene: TRBV19

CDR3 protein: CASSRQLETQYF
CDR3 DNA: TGTGCCAGCAGTCGACAGTTGGAGACCCAGTACTTC
clone size: .
J gene: TRBJ2-5
D gene: .
V gene: TRBV7-6

CDR3 protein: CASSLASGGESKAFF
CDR3 DNA: TGTGCCAGCAGCTTAGCCTCGGGTGGGGAGTCCAAAGCTTTCTTT
clone size: .
J gene: TRBJ1-1
D gene: .
V gene: TRBV11-3

CDR3 protein: CASRARGENTEAFF
CDR3 DNA: TGCGCCAGCCGCGCCAGGGGGGAGAACACTGAAGCTTTCTTT
clone size: .
J gene: TRBJ1-1
D gene: TRBD1
V gene: TRBV4-1

CDR3 protein: CASSPLTGSWEKLFF
CDR3 DNA: TGTGCCAGCAGTCCCCTGACAGGCTCTTGGGAAAAACTGTTTTTT
clone size: .
J gene: TRBJ1-4
D gene: .
V gene: TRBV6-5

CDR3 protein: CASSPGGPSWHEQYF
CDR3 DNA: TGTGCCAGCAGCCCAGGAGGGCCTAGTTGGCACGAGCAGTACTTC
clone size: .
J gene: TRBJ2-7
D gene: .
V gene: TRBV9

CDR3 protein: CASSLPGALGAFF
CDR3 DNA: TGTGCCAGCAGCTTACCGGGAGCTCTAGGAGCTTTCTTT
clone size: .
J gene: TRBJ1-1
D gene: .
V gene: TRBV7-9

CDR3 protein: CATEREATDTQYF
CDR3 DNA: TGTGCCACCGAGCGGGAGGCCACAGATACGCAGTATTTT
clone size: .
J gene: TRBJ2-3
D gene: TRBD2
V gene: TRBV2

CDR3 protein: CASGLVGSRYNEQFF
CDR3 DNA: TGTGCCAGCGGACTAGTTGGATCGCGGTACAATGAGCAGTTCTTC
clone size: .
J gene: TRBJ2-1
D gene: TRBD2
V gene: TRBV6-6

CDR3 protein: CASSPGGERSYNEQFF
CDR3 DNA: TGTGCCAGCTCACCCGGGGGGGAGAGATCCTACAATGAGCAGTTCTTC
clone size: .
J gene: TRBJ2-1
D gene: TRBD2
V gene: TRBV18

CDR3 protein: CASSSGTTSEQYF
CDR3 DNA: TGTGCTAGCAGCTCCGGGACTACCTCGGAGCAGTACTTC
clone size: .
J gene: TRBJ2-7
D gene: TRBD2
V gene: TRBV7-7

CDR3 protein: CASSERQARGYTF
CDR3 DNA: TGTGCCAGCAGTGAACGGCAGGCCCGTGGCTACACCTTC
clone size: .
J gene: TRBJ1-2
D gene: .
V gene: TRBV6-1

CDR3 protein: CATSLQGDYGYTF
CDR3 DNA: TGTGCCACCAGTCTACAGGGAGACTATGGCTACACCTTC
clone size: once
J gene: TRBJ1-2
D gene: .
V gene: TRBV15

CDR3 protein: CASSLAAGAEAFF
CDR3 DNA: TGTGCCAGCAGCTTAGCTGCAGGGGCTGAAGCTTTCTTT
clone size: once
J gene: TRBJ1-1
D gene: .
V gene: TRBV7-8

CDR3 protein: CASAAGVPYEQYF
CDR3 DNA: TGTGCCAGCGCAGCGGGAGTTCCCTACGAGCAGTACTTC
clone size: once
J gene: TRBJ2-7
D gene: TRBD2
V gene: TRBV6-1

CDR3 protein: CAISESEAPTGEQFF
CDR3 DNA: TGTGCCATCAGTGAGTCAGAGGCCCCGACGGGTGAGCAGTTCTTC
clone size: once
J gene: TRBJ2-1
D gene: .
V gene: TRBV10-3

CDR3 protein: CASSLYGELFF
CDR3 DNA: TGTGCCAGCAGTTTGTACGGGGAGCTGTTTTTT
clone size: .
J gene: TRBJ2-2
D gene: .
V gene: TRBV28

CDR3 protein: CASSYSDREATGELFF
CDR3 DNA: TGTGCCAGCAGTTACTCCGACCGGGAGGCCACCGGGGAGCTGTTTTTT
clone size: .
J gene: TRBJ2-2
D gene: TRBD2
V gene: TRBV6-5

CDR3 protein: CASSLTSGRDYNEQFF
CDR3 DNA: TGTGCCAGCAGTTTAACTAGCGGGAGGGACTACAATGAGCAGTTCTTC
clone size: .
J gene: TRBJ2-1
D gene: TRBD2
V gene: TRBV27